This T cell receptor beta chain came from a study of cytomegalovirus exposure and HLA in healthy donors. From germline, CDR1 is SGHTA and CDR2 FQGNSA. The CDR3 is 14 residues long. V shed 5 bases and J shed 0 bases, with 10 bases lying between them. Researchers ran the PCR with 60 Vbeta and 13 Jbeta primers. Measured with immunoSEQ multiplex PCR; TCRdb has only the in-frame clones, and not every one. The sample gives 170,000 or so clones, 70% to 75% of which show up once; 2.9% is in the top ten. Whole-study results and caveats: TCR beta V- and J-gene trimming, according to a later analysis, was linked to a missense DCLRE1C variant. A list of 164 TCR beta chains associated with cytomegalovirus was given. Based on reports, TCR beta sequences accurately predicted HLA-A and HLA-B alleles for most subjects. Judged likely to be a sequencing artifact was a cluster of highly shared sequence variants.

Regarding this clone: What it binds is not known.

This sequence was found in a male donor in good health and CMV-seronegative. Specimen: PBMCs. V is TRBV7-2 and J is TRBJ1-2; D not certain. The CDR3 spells CASSLGAANYGYTF. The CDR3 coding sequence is TGTGCCAGCAGCCTGGGAGCGGCTAACTATGGCTACACCTTC.